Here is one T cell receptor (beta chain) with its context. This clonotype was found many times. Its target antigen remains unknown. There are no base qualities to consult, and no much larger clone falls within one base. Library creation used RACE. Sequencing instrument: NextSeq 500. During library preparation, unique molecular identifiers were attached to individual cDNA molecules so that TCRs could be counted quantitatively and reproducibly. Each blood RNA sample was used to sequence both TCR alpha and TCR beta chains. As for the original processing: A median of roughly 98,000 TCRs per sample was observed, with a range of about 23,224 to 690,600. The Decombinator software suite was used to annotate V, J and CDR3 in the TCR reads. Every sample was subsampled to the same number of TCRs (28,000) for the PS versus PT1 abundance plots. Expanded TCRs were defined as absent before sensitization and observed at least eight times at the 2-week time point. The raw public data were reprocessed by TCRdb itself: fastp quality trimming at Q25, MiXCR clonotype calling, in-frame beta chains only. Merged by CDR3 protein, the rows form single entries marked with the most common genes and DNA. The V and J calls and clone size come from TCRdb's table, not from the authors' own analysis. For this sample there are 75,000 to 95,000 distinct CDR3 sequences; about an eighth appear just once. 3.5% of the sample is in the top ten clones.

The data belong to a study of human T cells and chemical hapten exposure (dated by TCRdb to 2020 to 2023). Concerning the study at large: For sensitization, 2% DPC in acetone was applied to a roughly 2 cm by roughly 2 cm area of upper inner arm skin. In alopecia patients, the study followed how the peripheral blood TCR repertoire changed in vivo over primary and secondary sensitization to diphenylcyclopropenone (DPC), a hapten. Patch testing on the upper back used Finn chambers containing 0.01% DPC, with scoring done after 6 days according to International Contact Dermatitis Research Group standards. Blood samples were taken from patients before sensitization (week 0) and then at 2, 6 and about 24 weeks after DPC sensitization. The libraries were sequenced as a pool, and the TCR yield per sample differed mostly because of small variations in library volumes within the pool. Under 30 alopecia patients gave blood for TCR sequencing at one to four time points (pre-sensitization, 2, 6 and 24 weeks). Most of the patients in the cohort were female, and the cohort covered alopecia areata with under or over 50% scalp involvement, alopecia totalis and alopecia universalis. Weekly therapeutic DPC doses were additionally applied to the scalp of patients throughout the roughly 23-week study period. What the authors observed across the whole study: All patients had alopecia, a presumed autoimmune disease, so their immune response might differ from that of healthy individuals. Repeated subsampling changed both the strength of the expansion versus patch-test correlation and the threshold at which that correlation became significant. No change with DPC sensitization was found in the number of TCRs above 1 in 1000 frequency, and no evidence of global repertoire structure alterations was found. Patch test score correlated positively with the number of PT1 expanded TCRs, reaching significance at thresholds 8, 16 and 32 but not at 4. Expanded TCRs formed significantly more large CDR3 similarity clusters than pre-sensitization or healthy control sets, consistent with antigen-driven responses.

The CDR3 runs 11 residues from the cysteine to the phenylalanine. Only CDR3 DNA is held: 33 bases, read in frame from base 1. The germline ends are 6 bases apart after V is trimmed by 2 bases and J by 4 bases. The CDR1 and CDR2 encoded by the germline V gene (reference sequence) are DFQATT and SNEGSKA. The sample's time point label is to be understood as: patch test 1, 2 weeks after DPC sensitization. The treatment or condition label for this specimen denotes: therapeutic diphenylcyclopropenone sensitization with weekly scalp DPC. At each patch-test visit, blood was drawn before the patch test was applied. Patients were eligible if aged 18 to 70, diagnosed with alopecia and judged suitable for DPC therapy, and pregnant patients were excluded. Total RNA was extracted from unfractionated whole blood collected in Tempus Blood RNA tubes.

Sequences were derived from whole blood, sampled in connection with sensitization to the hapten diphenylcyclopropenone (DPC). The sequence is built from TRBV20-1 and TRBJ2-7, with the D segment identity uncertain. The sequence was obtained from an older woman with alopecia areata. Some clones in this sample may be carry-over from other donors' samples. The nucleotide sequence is TGCAGTGCTAGAAGAGCTTACGAGCAGTACTTC. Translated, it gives CSARRAYEQYF.